The 2 T cell receptor beta chains reported below all come from one sample, sequenced in a study of blood T cell repertoires in COVID-19. The assay was immunoSEQ multiplex PCR, and TCRdb's table has in-frame clones only and misses some. In the table there are 100,000 to 150,000 clones, about 91% of which are singletons. Sequences were obtained from peripheral blood. The receptors derive from a man between 50 and 59 years old with acute or convalescent COVID-19.

V gene TRBV30 combines with J gene TRBJ2-1, with D perhaps TRBD2 (6 bases). The CDR3 has 15 residues. V was trimmed by 0 bases and J by 5 bases, leaving 14 bases between them. Germline V gives CDR1 GTSNPN, CDR2 SVGIG (reference sequence). The CDR3 here is CAWSVIRGKDNEQFF. The CDR3 DNA is TGTGCCTGGAGTGTTATTCGGGGGAAGGACAATGAGCAGTTCTTC.

The table lists this clone with a count of one. The J gene is TRBJ2-7, the V gene TRBV5-4; TRBD2 agrees at 8 bases. The junction had 14 bases not matched to a gene; V was cut back by 5 bases and J by 7 bases. This CDR3 region has 15 residues. Germline V lookup: CDR1 SGHNT, CDR2 YYREEE (reference sequence). CDR3 amino acids: CASSSAASGGREQYF. CDR3 coding DNA: TGTGCCAGCAGTTCCGCGGCAAGCGGGGGAAGGGAGCAGTACTTC.